These T cell receptor beta chains were read from a single sample in a study of cytomegalovirus exposure and HLA in healthy donors. Measured with immunoSEQ multiplex PCR; TCRdb has only the in-frame clones, and not every one. The sample shows approximately 170,000 clones, roughly 77% of them seen only once. Sequenced sample: PBMCs. Receptors originate from a man younger than 35 in good health and CMV-seropositive. Both conserved end residues are part of each CDR3. D genes are given only for firm matches. Rows may omit the clone size; those that give it use once, few, many or a size class.

d_call | j_call | cdr3_length | clone_size | v_call | cdr3_aa | cdr3_nt
- | TRBJ1-1 | 14 | - | TRBV7-8 | CASSKEHRVTEAFF | TGTGCCAGCAGTAAAGAACACAGGGTCACTGAAGCTTTCTTT
- | TRBJ1-1 | 14 | - | TRBV4-1 | CASSQDREVGEAFF | TGCGCCAGCAGCCAAGACAGGGAGGTCGGTGAAGCTTTCTTT
- | TRBJ1-1 | 14 | - | TRBV5-6 | CASSLPPGNTEAFF | TGTGCCAGCAGCTTGCCCCCGGGGAACACTGAAGCTTTCTTT
- | TRBJ1-2 | 13 | - | TRBV10-3 | CAISDGSRYGYTF | TGTGCCATCAGTGATGGCAGTCGCTATGGCTACACCTTC
TRBD2 | TRBJ2-1 | 15 | few | TRBV6-1 | CASSVTSGGYNEQFF | TGTGCCAGCAGTGTGACTAGCGGGGGGTACAATGAGCAGTTCTTC
- | TRBJ1-3 | 15 | - | TRBV7-2 | CASSQDGAFGNTIYF | TGTGCCAGCAGCCAGGATGGGGCTTTTGGAAACACCATATATTTT
- | TRBJ2-1 | 13 | few | TRBV6-1 | CASSEGRSGGQFF | TGTGCCAGCAGTGAGGGACGGTCCGGGGGGCAGTTCTTC
TRBD1 | TRBJ1-1 | 14 | - | TRBV7-9 | CASSPTGFGAEAFF | TGTGCCAGCAGCCCGACAGGGTTTGGCGCTGAAGCTTTCTTT
- | TRBJ1-1 | 13 | few | TRBV6-1 | CASTRLVNTEAFF | TGTGCCAGCACCAGACTTGTGAACACTGAAGCTTTCTTT
TRBD2 | TRBJ2-1 | 14 | - | TRBV5-4 | CASSFYGTKGEQFF | TGTGCCAGCAGCTTTTATGGGACTAAAGGTGAGCAGTTCTTC
- | TRBJ2-1 | 14 | - | TRBV14 | CASSQDADYNEQFF | TGTGCCAGCAGCCAAGACGCAGACTACAATGAGCAGTTCTTC
- | TRBJ1-6 | 15 | few | TRBV6-5 | CASSTQGNYNSPLHF | TGTGCCAGCAGTACCCAGGGGAACTATAATTCACCCCTCCACTTT
TRBD1 | TRBJ1-1 | 15 | once | TRBV19 | CASRDRQGRNTEAFF | TGTGCCAGTAGGGACCGACAGGGGCGGAACACTGAAGCTTTCTTT
- | TRBJ1-1 | 14 | - | TRBV6-1 | CATGQGRSVTEAFF | TGTGCCACTGGACAAGGGCGCTCGGTAACTGAAGCTTTCTTT
- | TRBJ1-1 | 12 | - | TRBV6-5 | CASSYARARPFF | TGTGCCAGCAGTTACGCCAGGGCGAGGCCTTTCTTT
TRBD1 | TRBJ1-2 | 14 | - | TRBV19 | CASTEPGQGGGYTF | TGTGCCAGTACCGAACCGGGACAGGGGGGCGGCTACACCTTC
- | TRBJ1-4 | 17 | - | TRBV4-2 | CASSQEPTERDYEKLFF | TGTGCCAGCAGCCAAGAGCCGACAGAGAGGGACTATGAAAAACTGTTTTTT
TRBD2 | TRBJ2-4 | 16 | - | TRBV5-4 | CASSSLAGGAKNIQYF | TGTGCCAGCAGCTCACTAGCGGGGGGAGCCAAAAACATTCAGTACTTC
- | TRBJ1-2 | 12 | - | TRBV29-1 | CSAWTAERGYTF | TGCAGCGCTTGGACAGCCGAACGTGGCTACACCTTC
- | TRBJ1-1 | 15 | - | TRBV5-8 | CASSRGGRRRTEAFF | TGTGCCAGCAGCCGCGGGGGACGGCGACGGACTGAAGCTTTCTTT
- | TRBJ1-3 | 15 | - | TRBV5-6 | CASLKQRLPGNTIYF | TGTGCCAGCCTAAAACAGCGGCTTCCTGGAAACACCATATATTTT
TRBD2 | TRBJ2-1 | 16 | - | TRBV4-1 | CASSQIREALYNEQFF | TGCGCCAGCAGCCAAATCCGGGAGGCCCTCTACAATGAGCAGTTCTTC
TRBD2 | TRBJ2-1 | 15 | - | TRBV28 | CASSTSGSSYNEQFF | TGTGCCAGCAGTACGAGCGGGAGCTCCTACAATGAGCAGTTCTTC
- | TRBJ1-1 | 16 | - | TRBV27 | CASSLGRGDLNTEAFF | TGTGCCAGCAGCCTAGGCAGGGGCGACCTGAACACTGAAGCTTTCTTT
- | TRBJ1-3 | 14 | - | TRBV5-1 | CASSPQGSGNTIYF | TGCGCCAGCAGCCCTCAGGGGTCGGGAAACACCATATATTTT
- | TRBJ1-1 | 13 | few | TRBV6-1 | CASSANRETEAFF | TGTGCCAGCAGCGCCAATCGAGAGACTGAAGCTTTCTTT
- | TRBJ1-1 | 10 | - | TRBV29-1 | CSVPQGEAFF | TGCAGCGTTCCCCAGGGCGAAGCTTTCTTT
- | TRBJ1-1 | 13 | - | TRBV7-2 | CASSFYLHTEAFF | TGTGCCAGCAGCTTCTATTTGCACACTGAAGCTTTCTTT
- | TRBJ1-3 | 15 | - | TRBV15 | CATSRRPGTPFTIYF | TGTGCCACCAGCAGACGCCCCGGGACACCCTTCACCATATATTTT
TRBD1 | TRBJ2-3 | 16 | once | TRBV27 | CASSLSGTGSWDTQYF | TGTGCCAGCAGTTTGTCCGGGACAGGGTCCTGGGATACGCAGTATTTT
TRBD2 | TRBJ2-5 | 15 | few | TRBV19 | CASSIASGMGQTQYF | TGTGCCAGTAGTATTGCTAGCGGGATGGGGCAGACCCAGTACTTC
TRBD2 | TRBJ2-1 | 15 | - | TRBV2 | CASRFGTSGTGEQFF | TGTGCCAGCAGATTTGGGACTAGCGGGACTGGTGAGCAGTTCTTC
- | TRBJ2-2 | 11 | - | TRBV15 | CATSILGELFF | TGTGCCACCAGCATCCTCGGGGAGCTGTTTTTT
TRBD1 | TRBJ1-5 | 14 | - | TRBV2 | CASSTGQTNQPQHF | TGTGCCAGCAGTACGGGACAGACGAATCAGCCCCAGCATTTT
TRBD1 | TRBJ1-1 | 14 | - | TRBV9 | CASSSQGANTEAFF | TGTGCCAGCAGCAGCCAGGGGGCGAACACTGAAGCTTTCTTT
- | TRBJ1-1 | 13 | - | TRBV19 | CASGWGVNTEAFF | TGTGCCAGCGGGTGGGGGGTGAACACTGAAGCTTTCTTT
- | TRBJ1-3 | 16 | - | TRBV9 | CASSEARVLSGNTIYF | TGTGCCAGCAGCGAAGCCAGGGTTCTCTCTGGAAACACCATATATTTT
TRBD1 | TRBJ2-2 | 15 | - | TRBV4-2 | CASREGTGYTGELFF | TGTGCCAGCAGAGAGGGGACAGGGTACACCGGGGAGCTGTTTTTT
TRBD1 | TRBJ2-5 | 14 | - | TRBV11-2 | CASRPVRGLETQYF | TGTGCCAGCAGACCCGTCAGGGGGCTAGAGACCCAGTACTTC
TRBD1 | TRBJ2-2 | 15 | - | TRBV6-5 | CASRKQGAYTGELFF | TGTGCCAGCAGGAAACAGGGGGCTTACACCGGGGAGCTGTTTTTT
- | TRBJ1-2 | 14 | few | TRBV19 | CASIPGGWGYGYTF | TGTGCCAGTATTCCTGGGGGCTGGGGCTATGGCTACACCTTC
TRBD1 | TRBJ1-1 | 16 | - | TRBV5-4 | CASSLQGANMNTEAFF | TGTGCCAGCAGCTTACAGGGGGCTAATATGAACACTGAAGCTTTCTTT
TRBD1 | TRBJ2-1 | 13 | - | TRBV29-1 | CSAAGTGANEQFF | TGCAGCGCCGCCGGGACAGGGGCCAATGAGCAGTTCTTC
- | TRBJ2-1 | 14 | - | TRBV7-5 | CARKPLDRDNEQFF | TGTGCCCGCAAACCTCTCGACAGGGACAATGAGCAGTTCTTC
TRBD2 | TRBJ2-3 | 14 | few | TRBV5-6 | CASSLGLAPRAQYF | TGTGCCAGCAGCTTGGGACTAGCGCCCCGTGCTCAGTATTTT
- | TRBJ2-5 | 14 | - | TRBV7-2 | CASSEVATQETQYF | TGTGCCAGCAGCGAGGTGGCTACCCAAGAGACCCAGTACTTC
- | TRBJ1-1 | 15 | - | TRBV5-6 | CASSPWGVRTTEAFF | TGTGCCAGCAGCCCCTGGGGGGTCCGGACTACTGAAGCTTTCTTT
TRBD2 | TRBJ2-5 | 15 | - | TRBV30 | CASSGGSGIRGTQYF | TGTGCCTCCAGTGGGGGGAGCGGGATTCGGGGGACCCAGTACTTC
- | TRBJ2-5 | 16 | - | TRBV23-1 | CASSPRRCRARETQYF | TGCGCCAGCAGTCCAAGGAGATGCAGGGCTCGTGAGACCCAGTACTTC
TRBD1 | TRBJ1-2 | 15 | once | TRBV13 | CASSPGTGSVYGYTF | TGTGCCAGCAGCCCCGGGACAGGGAGCGTCTATGGCTACACCTTC
- | TRBJ2-4 | 12 | - | TRBV11-3 | CASRGEGDIQYF | TGTGCCAGCAGAGGGGAGGGGGACATTCAGTACTTC
TRBD1 | TRBJ2-3 | 16 | medium-sized | TRBV6-4 | CASSDSDRGHTDTQYF | TGTGCCAGCAGTGACTCGGACAGGGGGCACACAGATACGCAGTATTTT
- | TRBJ2-3 | 14 | few | TRBV5-1 | CASSSPGAGDTQYF | TGCGCCAGCAGCTCCCCGGGAGCCGGAGATACGCAGTATTTT
TRBD1 | TRBJ1-6 | 15 | - | TRBV4-1 | CASIPPSDRDSPLHF | TGCGCCAGCATCCCCCCCTCGGACAGGGATTCACCCCTCCACTTT
TRBD1 | TRBJ2-6 | 18 | few | TRBV5-1 | CASSLWGTGDSGANVLTF | TGCGCCAGCAGCTTGTGGGGGACAGGAGACTCTGGGGCCAACGTCCTGACTTTC
TRBD1 | TRBJ2-5 | 15 | few | TRBV28 | CASSFGTGWGETQYF | TGTGCCAGCAGTTTCGGGACAGGGTGGGGGGAGACCCAGTACTTC
- | TRBJ1-1 | 13 | few | TRBV13 | CASSLDRNTEAFF | TGTGCCAGCAGCTTAGACAGGAACACTGAAGCTTTCTTT
TRBD1 | TRBJ2-2 | 17 | - | TRBV14 | CASSQDPWTGSTGELFF | TGTGCCAGCAGCCAAGATCCCTGGACAGGGAGCACCGGGGAGCTGTTTTTT
TRBD1 | TRBJ1-6 | 15 | - | TRBV2 | CASSDLGQGNSPLHF | TGTGCCAGCAGTGATTTGGGACAGGGTAATTCACCCCTCCACTTT